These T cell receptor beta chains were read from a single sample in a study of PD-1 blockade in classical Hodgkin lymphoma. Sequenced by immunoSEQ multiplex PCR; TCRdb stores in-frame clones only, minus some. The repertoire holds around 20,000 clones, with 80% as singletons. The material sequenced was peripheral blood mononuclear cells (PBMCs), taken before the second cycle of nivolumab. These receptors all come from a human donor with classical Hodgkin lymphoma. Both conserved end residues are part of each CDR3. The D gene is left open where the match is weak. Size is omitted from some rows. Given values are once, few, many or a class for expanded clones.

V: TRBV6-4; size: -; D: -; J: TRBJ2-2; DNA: TGTGCCAGCAGTGAACGTCGAGGGGTCAACACCGGGGAGCTGTTTTTT; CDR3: CASSERRGVNTGELFF
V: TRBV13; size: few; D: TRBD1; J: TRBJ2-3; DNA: TGTGCCAGCAGCGGCCGGGACAGAACAGATACGCAGTATTTT; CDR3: CASSGRDRTDTQYF
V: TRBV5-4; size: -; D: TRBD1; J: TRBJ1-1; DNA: TGTGCCAGCAGCTTGATGGGGACAGGGACTGAAGCTTTCTTT; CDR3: CASSLMGTGTEAFF
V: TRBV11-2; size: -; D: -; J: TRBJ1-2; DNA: TGTGCCAGCAGCCGGCTATCAGGGGACTATGGCTACACCTTC; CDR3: CASSRLSGDYGYTF
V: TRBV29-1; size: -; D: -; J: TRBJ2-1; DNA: TGCAGCTTTCGAGGGTTCCGCGAGTTCTTC; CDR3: CSFRGFREFF
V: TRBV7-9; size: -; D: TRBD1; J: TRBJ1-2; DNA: TGTGCCAGCAGCGGACAGGGTTGGATAAACTATGGCTACACCTTC; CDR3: CASSGQGWINYGYTF
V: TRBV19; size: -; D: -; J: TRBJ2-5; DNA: TGTGCCAGTAGTCGTGACCAAGAGACCCAGTACTTC; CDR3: CASSRDQETQYF
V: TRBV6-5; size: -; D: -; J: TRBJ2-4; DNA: TGTGCCAGCAGTTACGGTGGATCGACCAAAAACATTCAGTACTTC; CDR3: CASSYGGSTKNIQYF
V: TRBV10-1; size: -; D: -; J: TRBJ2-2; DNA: TGCGCCAGCAGTGAGATAGGGAAAACCGGGGAGCTGTTTTTT; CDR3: CASSEIGKTGELFF
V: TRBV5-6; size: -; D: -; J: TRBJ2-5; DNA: TGTGCCAGCAGCTTGGCTATGGTAGAGACCCAGTACTTC; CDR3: CASSLAMVETQYF
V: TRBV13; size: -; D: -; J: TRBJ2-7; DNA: TGTGCCAGCACGTCGCGGGACCAATCCTACGAGCAGTACTTC; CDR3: CASTSRDQSYEQYF
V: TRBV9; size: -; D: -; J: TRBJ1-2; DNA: TGTGCCAGCAGTCATGGACGGAGCCTCGGCGGCTACACCTTC; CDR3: CASSHGRSLGGYTF
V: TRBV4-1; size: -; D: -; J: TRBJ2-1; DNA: TGCGCCAGCAGCCCCCCCCGGCGTTTGGATGAGCAGTTCTTC; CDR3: CASSPPRRLDEQFF
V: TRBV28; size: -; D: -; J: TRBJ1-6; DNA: TGTGCCAGCAGTCCAAACCAGGGGATTCATTCACCCCTCCACTTT; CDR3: CASSPNQGIHSPLHF
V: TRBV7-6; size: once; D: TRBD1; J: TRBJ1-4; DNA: TGTGCCAGCAGCTCGGGCTTGGGACAGTCTTTT; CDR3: CASSSGLGQSF
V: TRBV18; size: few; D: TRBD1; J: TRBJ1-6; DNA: TGTGCCAGCTCACCGGGACAGAATTCACCCCTCCACTTT; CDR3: CASSPGQNSPLHF
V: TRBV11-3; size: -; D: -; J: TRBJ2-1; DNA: TGTGCCAGCAGCTTAGCAGTATGGGGTGAGCAGTTCTTC; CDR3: CASSLAVWGEQFF
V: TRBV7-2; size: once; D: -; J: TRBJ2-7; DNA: TGTGCCAGCAGCTTAGCTACGGGTCCCTACGAGCAGTACTTC; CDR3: CASSLATGPYEQYF
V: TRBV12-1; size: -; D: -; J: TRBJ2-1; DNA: TGTGCCAGCAGCTTTTCTGCCTCCTACAATGAGCAGTTCTTC; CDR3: CASSFSASYNEQFF
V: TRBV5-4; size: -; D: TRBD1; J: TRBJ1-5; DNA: TGTGCCAGCAGCTTACAGGGGGTCCAGCCCCAGCATTTT; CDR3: CASSLQGVQPQHF
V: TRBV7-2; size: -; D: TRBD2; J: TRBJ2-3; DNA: TGTGCCAGCAGCTGGTGGGGACTAGTAAACACAGATACGCAGTATTTT; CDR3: CASSWWGLVNTDTQYF
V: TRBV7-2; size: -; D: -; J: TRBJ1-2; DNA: TGTGCCAGCAGAGATCTCCTAAACTATGGCTACACCTTC; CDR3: CASRDLLNYGYTF
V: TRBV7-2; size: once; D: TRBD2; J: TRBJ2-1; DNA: TGTGCCAGCAGCTTAGCGGGAGGGGTTGAGCAGTTCTTC; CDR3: CASSLAGGVEQFF
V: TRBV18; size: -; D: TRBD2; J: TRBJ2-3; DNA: TGTGCCAGCTCACCAGTAGCGGGAGGGCCTACAGATACGCAGTATTTT; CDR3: CASSPVAGGPTDTQYF
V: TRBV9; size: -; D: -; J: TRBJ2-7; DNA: TGTGCCAGCAGCCACACCGGGACTCCCTACGAGCAGTACTTC; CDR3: CASSHTGTPYEQYF
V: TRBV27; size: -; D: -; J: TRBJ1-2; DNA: TGTGCCAGCAGTTTATATTTCTCGGATCCCTCGGTTGATGGCTACACCTTC; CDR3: CASSLYFSDPSVDGYTF
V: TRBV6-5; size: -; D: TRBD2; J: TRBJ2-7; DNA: TGTGCCAGCAGCCCCAATAGCGGGAGGATCTACGAGCAGTACTTC; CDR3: CASSPNSGRIYEQYF
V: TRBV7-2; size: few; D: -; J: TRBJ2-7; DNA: TGTGCCAGCAGCTTAGACGACTGGACAGACTACGAGCAGTACTTC; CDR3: CASSLDDWTDYEQYF
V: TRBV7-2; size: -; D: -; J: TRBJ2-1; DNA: TGTGCCAGCAGCTTAGAGGGGTCGCTAGGGCAGTTCTTC; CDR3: CASSLEGSLGQFF
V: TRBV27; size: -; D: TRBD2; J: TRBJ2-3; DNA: TGTGCCAGCAGTTTCTCGACTAGCGGGGGCACAGATACGCAGTATTTT; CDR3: CASSFSTSGGTDTQYF
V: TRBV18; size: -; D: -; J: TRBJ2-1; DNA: TGTGCCAGCTCACCTCCGGGACACTCCTACAATGAGCAGTTCTTC; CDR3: CASSPPGHSYNEQFF
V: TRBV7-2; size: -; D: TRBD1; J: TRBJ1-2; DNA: TGTGCCAGCAGCCCTTCCGGACAGGGTCGGGGGGAGACCTTC; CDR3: CASSPSGQGRGETF
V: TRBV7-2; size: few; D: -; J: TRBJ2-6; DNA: TGTGCCAGCAGCTCACAGGGACTCTCTGGGGCCAACGTCCTGACTTTC; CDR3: CASSSQGLSGANVLTF
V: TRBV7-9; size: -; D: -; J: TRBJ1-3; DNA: TGTGCCAGCAGCTTAGCAGGGGCTGGAAACACCATATATTTT; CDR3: CASSLAGAGNTIYF
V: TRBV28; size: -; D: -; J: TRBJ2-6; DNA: TGTGCCAGCAGTTTAGGGGGGGCCAACGTCCTGACTTTC; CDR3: CASSLGGANVLTF
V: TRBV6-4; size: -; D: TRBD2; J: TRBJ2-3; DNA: TGTGCCAGTAACAGCGGGGGAGCCACAGATACGCAGTATTTT; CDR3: CASNSGGATDTQYF
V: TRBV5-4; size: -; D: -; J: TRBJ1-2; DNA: TGTGCCAGCAGCTTGCCCGGCCAGGGGACCTATGGCTACACCTTC; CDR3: CASSLPGQGTYGYTF
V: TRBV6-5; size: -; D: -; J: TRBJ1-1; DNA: TGTGCCAGCAGAACTACCGGGACATCAAACACTGAAGCTTTCTTT; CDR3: CASRTTGTSNTEAFF
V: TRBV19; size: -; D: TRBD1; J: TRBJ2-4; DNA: TGTGCCAGTAGTCAGAGTGGACAGGGAGAAAAACTAGCCAAAAACATTCAGTACTTC; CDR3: CASSQSGQGEKLAKNIQYF
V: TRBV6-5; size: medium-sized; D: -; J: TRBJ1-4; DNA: TGTGCCAGCAGCTCGGACGGTCGAAAACTGTTTTTT; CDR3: CASSSDGRKLFF
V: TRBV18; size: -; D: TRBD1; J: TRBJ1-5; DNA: TGTGCCAGCTCACTACAACCGACAGGGCTGAGCAATCAGCCCCAGCATTTT; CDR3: CASSLQPTGLSNQPQHF
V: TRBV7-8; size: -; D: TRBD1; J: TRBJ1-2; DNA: TGTGCCAGCAGCTCCGGACAGGGAAGAGGAGGCTACACCTTC; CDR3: CASSSGQGRGGYTF
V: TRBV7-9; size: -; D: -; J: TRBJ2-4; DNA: TGTGCCAGCAGCTTAGTCGTCGCGGAAGCCAAAAACATTCAGTACTTC; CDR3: CASSLVVAEAKNIQYF
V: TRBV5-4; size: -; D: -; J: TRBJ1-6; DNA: TGTGCCAGCAGCATCCGGGACAAGCCATATTCACCCCTCCACTTT; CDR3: CASSIRDKPYSPLHF
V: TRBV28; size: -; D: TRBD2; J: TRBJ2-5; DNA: TGTGCCAGCATAAGCGGGGGGGGGTTAGAGACCCAGTACTTC; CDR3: CASISGGGLETQYF
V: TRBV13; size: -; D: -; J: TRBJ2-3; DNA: TGTGCCAGCTCTGGTTTCCCCTCCCCAGATACGCAGTATTTT; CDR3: CASSGFPSPDTQYF
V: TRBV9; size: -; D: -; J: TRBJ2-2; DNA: TGTGCCAGCAGCGTAGCCCCGGGGTCGAACACCGGGGAGCTGTTTTTT; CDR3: CASSVAPGSNTGELFF
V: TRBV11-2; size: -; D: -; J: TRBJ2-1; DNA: TGTGCCAGCAGCTTAGTTCTAGCGAACAATGAGCAGTTCTTC; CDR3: CASSLVLANNEQFF
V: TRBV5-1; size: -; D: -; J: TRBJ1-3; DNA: TGCGCCAGCAGCTTGGAAGCCATTCACTCTGGAAACACCATATATTTT; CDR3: CASSLEAIHSGNTIYF
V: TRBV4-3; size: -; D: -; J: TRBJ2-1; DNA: TGCGCCAGCAGCCAAGATACAGAGAGGGGATGGGAGCAGTTCTTC; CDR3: CASSQDTERGWEQFF
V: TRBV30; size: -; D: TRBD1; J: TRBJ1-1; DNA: TGTGCCGGAAACCGGGACAGCGTTTTGAACACTGAAGCTTTCTTT; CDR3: CAGNRDSVLNTEAFF
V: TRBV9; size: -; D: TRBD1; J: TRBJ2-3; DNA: TGTGCCAGCAGCGTAGCCCCGGGACAGGCGTCTAGCACAGATACGCAGTATTTT; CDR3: CASSVAPGQASSTDTQYF
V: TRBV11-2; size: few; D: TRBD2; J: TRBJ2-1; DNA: TGTGCCAGCAGCTTAAGCGGGGGCTCCTACAATGAGCAGTTCTTC; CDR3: CASSLSGGSYNEQFF
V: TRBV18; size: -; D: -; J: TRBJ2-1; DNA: TGTGCCAGCTCACCAGCTTTCGGGGGCTTGAATGAGCAGTTCTTC; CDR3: CASSPAFGGLNEQFF
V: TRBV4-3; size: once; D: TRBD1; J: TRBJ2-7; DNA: TGCGCCAGCAGCCAAGTTCAGGGGGCCTACGAGCAGTACTTC; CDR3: CASSQVQGAYEQYF
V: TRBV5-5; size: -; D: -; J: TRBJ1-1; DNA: TGTGCCAGCAGCCGCGGCGGAGGCAGTGCTGAAGCTTTCTTT; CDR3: CASSRGGGSAEAFF
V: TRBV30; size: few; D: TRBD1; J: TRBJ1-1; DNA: TGTGCCTGGAGGGAGACAGGGGCGGCTTTCTTT; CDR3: CAWRETGAAFF
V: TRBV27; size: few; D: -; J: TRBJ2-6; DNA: TGTGCCAGCAGTCCCTTCCCAATAAGCTCTGGGGCCAACGTCCTGACTTTC; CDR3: CASSPFPISSGANVLTF
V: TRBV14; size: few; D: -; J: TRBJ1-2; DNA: TGTGCCAGCAGGGACGACGGCTATGGCTACACCTTC; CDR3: CASRDDGYGYTF
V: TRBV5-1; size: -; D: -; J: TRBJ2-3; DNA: TGCGCCAGCAGCTTGGCTGGGGGCTTTGGTACAGATACGCAGTATTTT; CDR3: CASSLAGGFGTDTQYF